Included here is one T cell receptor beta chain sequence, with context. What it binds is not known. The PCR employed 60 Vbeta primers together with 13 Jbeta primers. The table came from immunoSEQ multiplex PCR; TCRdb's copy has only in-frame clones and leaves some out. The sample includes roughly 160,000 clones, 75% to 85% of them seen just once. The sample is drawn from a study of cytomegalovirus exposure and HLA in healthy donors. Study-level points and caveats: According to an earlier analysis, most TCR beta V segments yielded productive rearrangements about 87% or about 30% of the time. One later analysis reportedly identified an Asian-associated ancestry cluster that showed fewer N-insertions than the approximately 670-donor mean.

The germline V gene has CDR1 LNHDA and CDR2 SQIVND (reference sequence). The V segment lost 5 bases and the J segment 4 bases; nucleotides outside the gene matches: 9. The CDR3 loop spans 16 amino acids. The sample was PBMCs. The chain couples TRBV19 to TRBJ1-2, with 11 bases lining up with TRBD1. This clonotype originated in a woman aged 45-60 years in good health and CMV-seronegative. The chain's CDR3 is CASSLGQGVFLYGYTF. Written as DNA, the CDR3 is TGTGCCAGTAGTCTGGGACAGGGGGTGTTTCTCTATGGCTACACCTTC.